The 23 T cell receptor beta chains below were found in one sample sequenced in a study of CXCR3-negative and CXCR3-positive naive CD8 T cells. With UMI labels, 5' RACE was used to prepare the TRB cDNA libraries. For each CDR3 protein, TCRdb gives one entry from its re-call of the 5' RACE reads, without DNA. The sample spans under 9,000 distinct CDR3 sequences; the ten largest clones claim approximately 1.5%. No antigen has been assigned to these receptors. Study results and limitations: A higher hydrophobicity marked the TRB CDR3s of CXCR3-positive naive cells versus CXCR3-negative naive cells.

Sequencing used naive CXCR3+ CD8+ T cells from blood. Subset noted: CD45RO-CCR7+CD27+CD95- naive CD8+ T cells expressing CXCR3 (TNR3+). These receptor sequences come from a human donor in good health. Some clones in this sample may be carry-over from other donors' samples.

The V and J genes are TRBV10-3 and TRBJ2-1; without DNA, the TCRdb call of TRBD2 cannot be checked. The CDR3 covers 15 residues. Germline V gives CDR1 ENHRY, CDR2 SYGVKD. The CDR3 is CAISDEPSGSDEQFF.

V usage is TRBV4-1 and J usage is TRBJ1-2; the D gene TCRdb calls, TRBD1, cannot be checked with no DNA. CDR1 is MGHRA and CDR2 is YSYEKL in the germline V gene. The CDR3 loop spans 15 amino acids. This chain's CDR3 is CASSQDEGTNYGYTF.

This clonotype counts as medium-sized by frequency. The chain has TRBV5-1 and TRBJ2-7. The CDR3 has 13 amino acids. In germline, CDR1 is SGHRS, CDR2 YFSETQ. CDR3 loop: CASSLDGTYEQYF.

This clonotype is classed as medium-sized by frequency. The gene calls are TRBV3-1 and TRBJ1-6. The CDR3 is 12 residues long. CDR1 is LGHDT, CDR2 YNNKEL, per germline (reference sequence). The CDR3 sequence: CASSPSGSPLHF.

V gene TRBV29-1 combines with J gene TRBJ2-1; as DNA is missing, the TRBD1 call by TCRdb cannot be tested. Germline-derived CDR1 and CDR2 are SQVTM and ANQGSEA. This CDR3 region has 13 residues. Here the CDR3 reads CSVTGTFYNEQFF.

This clonotype is identified as medium-sized from frequency. The chain uses TRBV5-1 and TRBJ2-7; the TCRdb call, TRBD1, lacks DNA for checking. Germline lookup yields CDR1 SGHRS and CDR2 YFSETQ. This CDR3 is 14 amino acids long. The CDR3 sequence is CASSLAKDSYEQYF. The full variable domain, with the rest looked up from reference TRBV5-1 and TRBJ2-7, is KAGVTQTPRYLIKTRGQQVTLSCSPISGHRSVSWYQQTPGQGLQFLFEYFSETQRNKGNFPGRFSGRQFSNSRSEMNVSTLELGDSALYLCASSLAKDSYEQYFGPGTRLTVT.

The genes are TRBV4-1 and TRBJ1-1. Germline lookup yields CDR1 MGHRA and CDR2 YSYEKL. The CDR3 length is 13 residues. CDR3 loop: CASSQDTTAEAFF.

The chain uses TRBV29-1 and TRBJ2-5; checking the TCRdb D call of TRBD1 is not possible without DNA. This CDR3 spans 14 amino acids. The V gene's germline CDR1 is SQVTM and CDR2 ANQGSEA. CDR3 loop: CSARTMRGGETQYF. Looking up the rest from reference TRBV29-1 and TRBJ2-5 gives the full variable domain: SAVISQKPSRDICQRGTSLTIQCQVDSQVTMMFWYRQQPGQSLTLIATANQGSEATYESGFVIDKFPISRPNLTFSTLTVSNMSPEDSSIYLCSARTMRGGETQYFGPGTRLLVL.

The V and J genes are TRBV5-1 and TRBJ2-4. Per germline, CDR1 SGHRS and CDR2 YFSETQ. The CDR3 is made up of 14 amino acids. CDR3 loop: CASRLVSAKNIQYF. Filled out from reference TRBV5-1 and TRBJ2-4, the complete variable domain reads KAGVTQTPRYLIKTRGQQVTLSCSPISGHRSVSWYQQTPGQGLQFLFEYFSETQRNKGNFPGRFSGRQFSNSRSEMNVSTLELGDSALYLCASRLVSAKNIQYFGAGTRLSVL.

This chain connects TRBV13 to TRBJ2-1; TCRdb designates TRBD2, a call that cannot be tested without DNA. The CDR3 covers 16 residues. Per the germline V gene, CDR1 is PRHDT and CDR2 is FYEKMQ (reference sequence). The CDR3 protein is CASSFLAGDSYNEQFF.

The genes are TRBV11-3 and TRBJ2-1; TCRdb outputs TRBD1, but without DNA this stays unchecked. Germline CDR1 is SGHNT and CDR2 is YENEEA. The CDR3 has 15 residues. CDR3 amino acids: CASSLSRVSYNEQFF.

This rearrangement joins TRBV4-1 to TRBJ2-1; TCRdb selects TRBD1, and the lack of DNA leaves this call unchecked. The CDR3 loop spans 15 amino acids. Germline-derived CDR1 and CDR2 are MGHRA and YSYEKL. The CDR3 reads CASSQEGAGDLGKFF.

The chain links TRBV11-2 to TRBJ2-5. The length of the CDR3 is 12 residues. Germline V gene data show CDR1 as SGHAT and CDR2 as FQNNGV. The CDR3 protein is CASSSPEETQYF.

In terms of frequency, this clonotype is medium-sized (0.01 to 0.1%). The CDR3 sequence is CSVTGGYGYTF. The chain has TRBV29-1 and TRBJ1-2; TCRdb designates TRBD1, a call that cannot be tested without DNA. Germline CDR1 SQVTM, CDR2 ANQGSEA. The CDR3 has 11 amino acids.

The gene calls are TRBV14 and TRBJ1-6; lacking DNA, the TRBD1 call made by TCRdb goes unchecked. Per the germline V gene, CDR1 is SGHDN and CDR2 is FVKESK. CDR3 length: 22 amino acids. CDR3 sequence reads: CASSQDPGTSATVSSYNSPLHF.

The chain links TRBV6-2 or TRBV6-3 to TRBJ2-7; the D gene TCRdb calls, TRBD2, cannot be checked with no DNA. CDR1 MNHEY and CDR2 SVGEGT come from the germline V gene. This CDR3 contains 14 residues. This CDR3 is CASSYSRGSYEQYF.

This clonotype is labeled medium-sized based on frequency. J is TRBJ2-5 and V is TRBV28. Germline loops: CDR1 MDHEN, CDR2 SYDVKM. The CDR3 length is 13 residues. CDR3: CASRSTVQETQYF.

The rearrangement joins TRBV29-1 to TRBJ2-7; absent DNA, TCRdb's TRBD1 call cannot be checked. This CDR3 spans 13 amino acids. From germline, CDR1 is SQVTM and CDR2 ANQGSEA. The CDR3 region is CSVGPTDSYEQYF.

V and J are TRBV6-5 and TRBJ2-7; TCRdb calls TRBD1, which cannot be checked without DNA. The CDR3 has 14 amino acids. Germline V gene sequence: CDR1 MNHEY, CDR2 SVGAGI. The CDR3 reads CASSPSPDSYEQYF.

This chain uses TRBV20-1 with TRBJ2-1. Germline V gene sequence: CDR1 DFQATT, CDR2 SNEGSKA (reference sequence). CDR3 size: 13 residues. The CDR3 sequence is CSARLKNYNEQFF.

Considering frequency, this clonotype is medium-sized. This chain joins TRBV14 and TRBJ2-1; the D call from TCRdb, TRBD1, cannot be confirmed without DNA. Per germline, CDR1 SGHDN and CDR2 FVKESK. The CDR3 has 17 residues. The CDR3: CASSQYPTGSSYNEQFF.

Its frequency marks this clonotype as medium-sized. This chain joins TRBV20-1 and TRBJ2-7; checking the TCRdb D call of TRBD1 is not possible without DNA. The CDR3 extends over 15 amino acids. Germline V gene sequence: CDR1 DFQATT, CDR2 SNEGSKA (reference sequence). CDR3 sequence: CSARDVRQGVYEQYF.

The V and J genes are TRBV18 and TRBJ2-7; no DNA is available, so the TRBD1 call from TCRdb remains unchecked. This CDR3 region has 15 residues. The V gene's germline CDR1 is KGHSH and CDR2 LQKENI. The CDR3 spells CASSPGDRGGFEQYF.